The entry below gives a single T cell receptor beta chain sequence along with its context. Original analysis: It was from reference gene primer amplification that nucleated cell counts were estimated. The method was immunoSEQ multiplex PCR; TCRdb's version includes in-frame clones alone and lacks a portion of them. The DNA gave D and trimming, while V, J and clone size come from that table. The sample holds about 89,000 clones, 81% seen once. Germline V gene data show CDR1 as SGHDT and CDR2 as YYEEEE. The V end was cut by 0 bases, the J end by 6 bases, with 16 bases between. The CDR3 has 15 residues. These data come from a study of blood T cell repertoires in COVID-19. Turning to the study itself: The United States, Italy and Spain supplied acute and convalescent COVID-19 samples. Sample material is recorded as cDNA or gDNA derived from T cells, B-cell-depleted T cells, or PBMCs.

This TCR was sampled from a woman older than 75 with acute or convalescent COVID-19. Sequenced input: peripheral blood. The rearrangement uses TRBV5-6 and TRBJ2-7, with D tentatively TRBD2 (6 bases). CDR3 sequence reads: CASSLGASGRGEQYF. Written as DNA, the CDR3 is TGTGCCAGCAGCTTGGGTGCCTCCGGGAGAGGCGAGCAGTACTTC.